The TCR beta chain described here comes from a study of glioma-infiltrating T cells after dendritic cell vaccination. The V gene lost 3 bases and the J gene lost 5 bases, with 10 bases spanning the gap. Germline V CDR1 and CDR2: SGHAT, FQNNGV. This CDR3 contains 13 residues. Up to about 2 ug genomic DNA was used for TCRB CDR3 amplification. Profiling relied on immunoSEQ multiplex PCR, and the TCRdb table lists in-frame clones only, not all of them. This sample has some 70,000 clones, with 81% found just once. This sample comprised blood, obtained before dendritic cell vaccination. The clonotype originates from a human donor with glioblastoma. The V and J genes are TRBV11-2 and TRBJ2-5, with D possibly being TRBD2 (5 bases). CDR3 bases: TGTGCCAGCAGCTTCGTATCGGGGGAGACCCAGTACTTC. This translates into CASSFVSGETQYF. The full variable domain, its missing parts supplied by reference TRBV11-2 and TRBJ2-5, is EAGVAQSPRYKIIEKRQSVAFWCNPISGHATLYWYQQILGQGPKLLIQFQNNGVVDDSQLPKDRFSAERLKGVDSTLKIQPAKLEDSAVYLCASSFVSGETQYFGPGTRLLVL.